The 2 T cell receptor beta chains in this list originate from one sample, sequenced in a study of T cell responses to AZD1222 COVID-19 vaccine. The data were produced by immunoSEQ multiplex PCR, yet TCRdb's version contains in-frame clones alone and is incomplete. The sample has around 120,000 clones, around 89% seen once. Material: peripheral blood, obtained 28 days after the second AZD1222 dose. The receptor set was obtained from an adult who received the AZD1222 COVID-19 vaccine.

The chain joins TRBV12-3 or TRBV12-4 to TRBJ1-1; D not resolved. The CDR3 is 11 residues long. V was pared by 2 bases and J by 7 bases, with 5 bases between. The CDR3 DNA is TGTGCCAGCAGTTTAACTAATGAAGCTTTCTTT. Protein product: CASSLTNEAFF.

This clone was seen a single time. V gene TRBV10-3 combines with J gene TRBJ2-4; D perhaps matches TRBD2 (5 bases). CDR1 ENHRY and CDR2 SYGVKD come from the germline V gene. The CDR3 is 12 residues long. The V end lost 10 bases, the J end lost 5 bases, and 12 bases lay between the germline ends. The CDR3 coding sequence is TGTGCCACCGGCGACGGGGAAAACATTCAGTACTTC. Residues: CATGDGENIQYF.